These 19 T cell receptor beta chains originate from one sample sequenced in a study of T cell repertoires in ileal Crohn's disease. The assay was immunoSEQ multiplex PCR, and TCRdb's table has in-frame clones only and misses some. The sample lists roughly 9,600 clones; approximately 82% were seen once. The sequenced sample was ileal tissue. These receptors were taken from an adult with Crohn's disease.

V usage is TRBV23-1 and J usage is TRBJ1-5; D may be TRBD1 (6 bases). TRBV23-1 is noted as an ORF with a role that remains uncertain. With 0 bases removed from V and 5 bases from J, the gap between germline ends came to 14 bases. The CDR3 extends over 16 amino acids. In DNA form, the CDR3 reads TGCGCCAGCAGTCAATCCCGGACAGATCTCCATCAGCCCCAGCATTTT. This sequence encodes CASSQSRTDLHQPQHF.

This clone showed up just a few times. The chain recombines TRBV4-3 with TRBJ1-2; D is perhaps TRBD1 (6 bases). Germline CDR1 reads LGHNA; CDR2 reads YSLEER. This CDR3 spans 13 amino acids. The germline V and J ends were trimmed by 3 bases and 4 bases, with 9 bases remaining between them. CDR3 loop: CASSQSGVYGYTF. For the CDR3, the DNA is TGCGCCAGCAGCCAGTCAGGGGTCTATGGCTACACCTTC.

This chain links TRBV15 with TRBJ2-5; the match to TRBD2 covers 12 bases. The DNA end lines up better with TRBJ2-7; the J call may be wrong. This CDR3 contains 15 residues. Germline values: CDR1 LNHNV, CDR2 YYDKDF (reference sequence). The CDR3 region has the DNA TGTGCCACCAGCAGAGGACTAGCGGGAGCCTACGAGCAGTACTTC. Its translation is CATSRGLAGAYEQYF.

The chain has TRBV7-2 and TRBJ1-4, with D possibly TRBD1 on 5 matching bases. The CDR3 is 14 residues long. Germline V lookup: CDR1 SGHTA, CDR2 FQGNSA. Trimming took off 8 bases at V and 4 bases at J, with 14 bases between the two ends. The CDR3 bases are TGTGCCAGCTCCCCCAGGGCGTTTAATGAAAAACTGTTTTTT. Amino acids: CASSPRAFNEKLFF.

The genes are TRBV18 and TRBJ1-5; a possible D gene is TRBD1 (5 bases). Germline CDR1 and CDR2: KGHSH and LQKENI. The CDR3 has 15 residues. Trimming took 6 bases from V and 1 from J, leaving 13 bases between them. CDR3 DNA sequence: TGTGCCAGCTCCCCAGACAGCTTAAGCAATCAGCCCCAGCATTTT. Translation gives CASSPDSLSNQPQHF.

V usage is TRBV7-2 and J usage is TRBJ2-1; 7 bases align to TRBD1. Germline loops: CDR1 SGHTA, CDR2 FQGNSA. The CDR3 is 16 amino acids. Losses at the gene ends were 0 bases for V and 7 bases for J; bases not matched to a gene: 9. CDR3 bases: TGTGCCAGCAGCTTAGCGGGTGGGGCAGGGGGAAATGAGCAGTTCTTC. It specifies CASSLAGGAGGNEQFF.

The CDR3 spells CATSRTGFETQYF. The CDR3 bases are TGTGCCACCAGCCGGACAGGGTTCGAGACCCAGTACTTC. The chain combines TRBV15 with TRBJ2-5, with 8 bases matching TRBD1. Germline values: CDR1 LNHNV, CDR2 YYDKDF (reference sequence). The CDR3 has 13 amino acids. Trimming at V came to 5 bases and at J to 5 bases, leaving 4 bases not matched to a gene.

This clone was observed a few times. This sequence joins TRBV7-2 and TRBJ2-7, with 8 bases identical to TRBD2. The germline gives CDR1 SGHTA, CDR2 FQGNSA. The CDR3 sequence is 15 residues long. J gave up 0 bases and V 2 bases, and 3 bases lay outside the gene matches. The CDR3 loop reads CASSLTGGSSYEQYF. The CDR3 DNA reads as TGTGCCAGCAGCTTAACGGGGGGGAGCTCCTACGAGCAGTACTTC. The full variable domain, its missing parts supplied by reference TRBV7-2 and TRBJ2-7, is GAGVSQSPSNKVTEKGKDVELRCDPISGHTALYWYRQSLGQGLEFLIYFQGNSAPDKSGLPSDRFSAERTGGSVSTLTIQRTQQEDSAVYLCASSLTGGSSYEQYFGPGTRLTVT.

The V and J genes are TRBV4-1 and TRBJ2-1; D gene ambiguous. Trimming stripped 0 bases from V and 2 bases from J, with 8 bases between. From germline, CDR1 is MGHRA and CDR2 YSYEKL. The CDR3 is 15 residues long. CDR3 nucleotides: TGCGCCAGCAGCCAAGATTATCAGGCCTACAATGAGCAGTTCTTC. It yields the protein CASSQDYQAYNEQFF.

J is TRBJ1-2 and V is TRBV6-6, with 8 bases identical to TRBD1. V dropped 5 bases and J dropped 5; count of bases not matched to a gene: 7. The germline gives CDR1 MNHNY, CDR2 SVGAGI (reference sequence). CDR3 length equals 14 residues. CDR3: CASSTTGVGYGYTF. CDR3 nucleotide sequence: TGTGCCAGCAGTACGACAGGGGTCGGGTATGGCTACACCTTC.

The sample holds one count of this clone. The chain couples TRBV7-8 to TRBJ2-2; 7 positions agree with TRBD1. CDR1 and CDR2 from the germline V gene are SGHVS and FQNEAQ. V lost 4 bases, J lost 1 base, and 12 bases stayed unmatched. The CDR3 is 18 residues long. CDR3 in amino acids: CASSSPRRQGRNTGELFF. The CDR3 DNA follows: TGTGCCAGCAGCTCGCCTCGACGACAGGGCCGGAACACCGGGGAGCTGTTTTTT. Full variable domain (missing parts from reference TRBV7-8 and TRBJ2-2): GAGVSQSPRYKVAKRGQDVALRCDPISGHVSLFWYQQALGQGPEFLTYFQNEAQLDKSGLPSDRFFAERPEGSVSTLKIQRTQQEDSAVYLCASSSPRRQGRNTGELFFGEGSRLTVL.

This clone was counted between two and nine times. The chain joins TRBV2 to TRBJ2-7; D might be TRBD2 (6 bases). There are 11 residues in the CDR3. Trimming took off 8 bases at V and 3 bases at J, with 8 bases between the two ends. Germline values: CDR1 SNHLY, CDR2 FYNNEI. The CDR3 coding sequence is TGTGCCAGCGGAGGGGACTACGAGCAGTACTTC. This gives the protein CASGGDYEQYF.

The chain is built from TRBV6-5 and TRBJ2-7; weak D call: TRBD1 (6 bases). Trimming took off 5 bases at V and 2 bases at J, with 13 bases between the two ends. The CDR3 sequence is 14 residues long. Germline V CDR1 and CDR2: MNHEY, SVGAGI. CDR3 in amino acids: CASSTQAGAYEQYF. The CDR3 DNA sequence: TGTGCCAGCAGTACCCAAGCAGGGGCCTACGAGCAGTACTTC.

The count of this clone is one. The chain employs TRBV27 and TRBJ1-1; the D gene is possibly TRBD1 (5 bases). Per germline, CDR1 MNHEY and CDR2 SMNVEV (reference sequence). This CDR3 contains 14 residues. Trimming removed 7 bases at V and 6 bases at J, with 18 bases between. The CDR3 loop is CASNQGRAGAEAFF. The CDR3 bases are TGTGCCAGCAACCAGGGAAGGGCAGGCGCTGAAGCTTTCTTT.

This clone was detected a few times. The V and J genes are TRBV5-1 and TRBJ2-7, with 10 nucleotides matching TRBD2. J lost 4 bases, V lost 3 bases, and 7 bases had no gene match. Germline V gives CDR1 SGHRS, CDR2 YFSETQ. CDR3 length: 15 residues. Here the CDR3 DNA reads TGCGCCAGCAGCTCTGGACTAGCGGACTTTTACGAGCAGTACTTC. Protein: CASSSGLADFYEQYF. The variable domain in full, with the rest retrieved from reference TRBV5-1 and TRBJ2-7, is KAGVTQTPRYLIKTRGQQVTLSCSPISGHRSVSWYQQTPGQGLQFLFEYFSETQRNKGNFPGRFSGRQFSNSRSEMNVSTLELGDSALYLCASSSGLADFYEQYFGPGTRLTVT.

This clone is medium-sized (0.01 to 0.1%) within its sample. The gene calls are TRBV7-3 and TRBJ1-2; TRBD1 aligns across 9 bases. Trimming removed 4 bases from V and 2 bases from J; junction bases left unmatched: 11. CDR1 SGHTA and CDR2 FQGTGA come from the germline V gene. This CDR3 region has 17 residues. CDR3 residues: CASSSSPIGTGNYGYTF. Here the CDR3 DNA reads TGTGCCAGCAGCTCTAGTCCCATCGGGACAGGGAACTATGGCTACACCTTC.

J is TRBJ2-2 and V is TRBV27, with 9 bases aligning to TRBD1. From germline, CDR1 is MNHEY and CDR2 SMNVEV (reference sequence). Trimming cost V 5 bases and J 7 bases; bases outside gene matches: 8. The CDR3 runs to 15 residues. CDR3 nucleotides: TGTGCCAGCAGTCAAAACAGGGGGCAAAACGGGGAGCTGTTTTTT. Amino acid sequence: CASSQNRGQNGELFF.

The rearrangement uses TRBV28 and TRBJ1-2; possible D gene TRBD1, 5 bases. V lost 1 base to trimming and J lost 8 bases, with 17 bases between them. CDR1 MDHEN and CDR2 SYDVKM come from the germline V gene. CDR3 length: 15 residues. CDR3: CASSLSGRIAGGYTF. As DNA, the CDR3 is TGTGCCAGCAGTTTATCAGGGCGCATTGCCGGAGGCTACACCTTC.

V gene TRBV5-1 combines with J gene TRBJ2-3; TRBD1 aligns across 11 bases. The length of the CDR3 is 18 residues. From germline, CDR1 is SGHRS and CDR2 YFSETQ. Trimming removed 2 bases from V and 3 bases from J; junction bases left unmatched: 11. CDR3 protein: CASSFRGTGTGGTDTQYF. CDR3 coding DNA: TGCGCCAGCAGCTTCCGGGGAACCGGGACAGGGGGAACAGATACGCAGTATTTT.